These T cell receptor beta chains were read from a single sample in a study of blood T cell repertoires in COVID-19. This table comes from immunoSEQ multiplex PCR, and its TCRdb copy is limited to in-frame clones, with some not included. The sample has 250,000 to 350,000 clones, approximately 86% seen once. Sequencing was done on a sample of peripheral blood. All receptors derive from a woman between 50 and 59 years old who had recovered from COVID-19. CDR3s leave out the opening cysteine and the closing phenylalanine or tryptophan.

V,J,CDR3
TRBV30,TRBJ2-1,AWSGSSDNEQF
TRBV6-5,TRBJ2-1,ASSYVTGGYNEQF
TRBV28,TRBJ2-1,ASIGQVAYNEQF
TRBV9,TRBJ2-1,ASSAPGRGRYEQF
TRBV3-1/TRBV3-2,TRBJ2-5,ASSRGTGGGETQY
TRBV2,TRBJ1-5,ASSEMGGMMQPQH
TRBV18,TRBJ1-1,ASSQTGGVWTEAF
TRBV7-9,TRBJ1-6,ASSSGQGNSPLH
TRBV5-1,TRBJ1-2,ASREGRSYGYT
TRBV4-2,TRBJ2-7,ASSLGLAEDYEQY
TRBV27,TRBJ1-1,ASSRDFNTEAF
TRBV11-3,TRBJ2-2,ASSTGQDGGELF
TRBV7-6,TRBJ2-7,ASSLSSGTRSYEQY
TRBV9,TRBJ1-2,ASRGNYGYT
TRBV12-3/TRBV12-4,TRBJ2-5,ASSGTGETQY
TRBV5-6,TRBJ2-2,ASSLEGAPPGELF
TRBV5-1,TRBJ1-2,ASSSSTGNYGYT
TRBV3-1/TRBV3-2,TRBJ2-7,ASSQAAGPYYEQY
TRBV9,TRBJ1-1,ASSVGGLRVDTEAF
TRBV12-3/TRBV12-4,TRBJ2-5,ASSLGGGETQY
TRBV7-3,TRBJ1-6,ASSLPAGILH
TRBV28,TRBJ2-1,ASSFPSQGRTYNEQF
TRBV4-1,TRBJ2-1,ASSQRGRGQSSYNEQF
TRBV6-1,TRBJ2-4,ASSELAGGIQY
TRBV14,TRBJ1-1,ASSQDWGRNTAF
TRBV5-1,TRBJ2-1,ASSLSALGTSGYNEQF
TRBV5-1,TRBJ2-3,ASSLTRSSTDTQY
TRBV7-3,TRBJ2-3,ASSSGTSGRVDTQY
TRBV10-3,TRBJ1-3,AISPGQGTGNTIY
TRBV12-5,TRBJ1-1,ASGSQGGTEAF
TRBV6-2/TRBV6-3,TRBJ2-2,ASSYPTGRPNTGELF
TRBV2,TRBJ1-2,ASSPILGQGLLGYT
TRBV28,TRBJ2-7,ASSFTGPTYEQY
TRBV18,TRBJ1-2,ASSPRSVGYT
TRBV7-6,TRBJ2-1,ASSGVASGTSYNEQF
TRBV7-2,TRBJ2-3,ASSSGVAGGTQDTQY
TRBV27,TRBJ2-7,ASSPRPGEGYEQY